Listed here is a single TCR beta chain. Its target is not known. These data are taken from a study of radiotherapy plus CTLA-4 blockade in lung cancer. Overall study context: The study recorded objective responses in roughly 20% of patients and disease control in 31%. Study-wide results and caveats: In blood, tumor-derived TCR clones expanded after radiotherapy plus ipilimumab. With interferon-beta, early dynamics of blood T cell clones were reported to best predict response.

Only in-frame clones appear in the TCRdb table, and some are missing; sequencing was by immunoSEQ multiplex PCR. This table has 40,000 to 55,000 clones, 86% appearing once. Patients had chemo-refractory metastatic non-small-cell lung cancer and received focal radiation plus CTLA-4 blockade that used ipilimumab. The CDR3 contains 15 residues. After removal of 1 base from V and 4 bases from J, the junction contained 4 bases not matched to a gene. The germline gives CDR1 MNHNS, CDR2 SASEGT. Here the sequenced sample was peripheral blood, taken from a patient treated with radiotherapy plus ipilimumab. This clonotype originated in a human donor with non-small cell lung cancer that progressed on radiotherapy plus ipilimumab. Some clones in this sample may be carry-over from other donors' samples. The chain links TRBV6-1 to TRBJ1-1; 9 positions agree with TRBD1. CDR3 DNA: TGTGCCAGCAGTGAAGTACAGGGGGCGCCCACTGAAGCTTTCTTT. It yields the protein CASSEVQGAPTEAFF.